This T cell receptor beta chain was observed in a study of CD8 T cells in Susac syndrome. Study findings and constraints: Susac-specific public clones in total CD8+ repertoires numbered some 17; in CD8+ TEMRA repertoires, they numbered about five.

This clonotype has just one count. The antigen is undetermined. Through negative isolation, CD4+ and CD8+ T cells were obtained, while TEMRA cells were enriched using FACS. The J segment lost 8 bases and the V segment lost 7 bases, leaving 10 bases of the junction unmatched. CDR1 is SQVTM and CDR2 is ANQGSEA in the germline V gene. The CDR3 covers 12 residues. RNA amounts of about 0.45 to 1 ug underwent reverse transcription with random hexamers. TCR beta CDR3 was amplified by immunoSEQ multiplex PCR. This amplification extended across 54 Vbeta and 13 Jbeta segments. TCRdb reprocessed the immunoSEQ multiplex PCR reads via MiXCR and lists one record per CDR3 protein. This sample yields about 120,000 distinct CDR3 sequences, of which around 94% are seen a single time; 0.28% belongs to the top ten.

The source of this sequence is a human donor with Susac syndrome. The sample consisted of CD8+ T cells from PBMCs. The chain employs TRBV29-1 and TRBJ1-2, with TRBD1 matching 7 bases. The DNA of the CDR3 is TGCAGCGGAACAGGGGCGGTTGGCGGCTACACCTTC. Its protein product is CSGTGAVGGYTF.